Listed below are T cell receptor beta chains from one sample, sequenced in a study of T cell repertoires in cytomegalovirus infection. MiXCR, applied by TCRdb to the reads, yields one record per CDR3 protein. The sample consists of about 830,000 distinct CDR3 sequences, about 31% of them appearing once. Their cognate antigens are unknown. This sample comprised cultured CD8+ T cells from PBMCs, obtained from culture after CMV antigen stimulation. These TCRs come from a human donor in good health (CMV status not recorded). Some clones in this sample may be carry-over from other donors' samples. Both conserved end residues are part of each CDR3.

V | length | CDR3
TRBV7-6 | 15 | CASSAGGYPNTEAFF
TRBV19 | 14 | CASSIQGDYTEAFF
TRBV12-5 | 16 | CASGFSDAREAYEQYF
TRBV2 | 15 | CASSDPGVGTYEQYF
TRBV12-3/TRBV12-4 | 15 | CASSLTGAGTGELFF
TRBV4-3 | 16 | CASSQVWGVGTDTQYF
TRBV4-1 | 16 | CASSPRGPSGANVLTF
TRBV5-6 | 14 | CASSLDRAGYGYTF
TRBV5-4 | 13 | CASSPQGGLEAFF
TRBV15 | 13 | CATSTRAGNGYTF
TRBV3-1 | 16 | CASSQAGTGDDYEQYF
TRBV5-1 | 14 | CASSLAGPADTQYF
TRBV25-1 | 17 | CASSEYFTEANTGELFF
TRBV10-3 | 16 | CAISLGQTDSGNTIYF
TRBV29-1 | 14 | CSVEDLRDGNTIYF
TRBV12-3/TRBV12-4 | 12 | CASTPGEETQYF
TRBV13 | 15 | CASSPPGTPWHEQFF